These 6 T cell receptor beta chains share one sample of origin, sequenced in a study of T cell responses to AZD1222 COVID-19 vaccine (dated by TCRdb to the early 2020s). The library was built by means of the immunoSEQ multiplex PCR assay. TCRdb holds this immuneACCESS table with in-frame rearrangements only. Some clones are missing; in checked studies, unresolved V genes explain under half, and the rest has no known cause. The sample table holds about 120,000 clones, of which about 91% were seen once. Of the sample, roughly 1.5% is held by the ten largest clones. The time point label, read with the paper, signifies: about 28 days (+/-7) after the second vaccine dose. Sequencing was performed on peripheral blood, taken 28 days after the second AZD1222 dose. These receptors were taken from an adult who received the AZD1222 COVID-19 vaccine.

The chain links TRBV18 to TRBJ2-7; TRBD1 aligns across 12 bases. CDR1 KGHSH and CDR2 LQKENI come from the germline V gene. J gave up 5 bases and V 4 bases, and 9 bases lay outside the gene matches. The CDR3 totals 16 residues. The CDR3 region is CASSLLGTGGVDEQYF. CDR3 bases: TGTGCCAGCTCACTATTAGGGACAGGGGGCGTCGACGAGCAGTACTTC.

This clone was picked up one time. The V and J genes are TRBV10-3 and TRBJ2-1, with 10 bases identical to TRBD2. This CDR3 contains 14 residues. J lost 7 bases, V lost 10 bases, and 10 bases had no gene match. Germline V gene sequence: CDR1 ENHRY, CDR2 SYGVKD. This chain's CDR3 is CATGTSEEWNEQFF. The CDR3 nucleotides read TGTGCCACCGGGACTAGCGAGGAATGGAATGAGCAGTTCTTC.

This CDR3 reads CASSLEDASNTGELFF. DNA for the CDR3: TGCGCCAGCAGCTTGGAGGACGCCTCGAACACCGGGGAGCTGTTTTTT. The chain uses TRBV5-1 and TRBJ2-2; D unclear. V lost 0 bases and J 0 bases, leaving 9 bases between the germline ends. The CDR3 totals 16 residues. CDR1 SGHRS and CDR2 YFSETQ come from the germline V gene. The variable domain in full, with the rest retrieved from reference TRBV5-1 and TRBJ2-2, is KAGVTQTPRYLIKTRGQQVTLSCSPISGHRSVSWYQQTPGQGLQFLFEYFSETQRNKGNFPGRFSGRQFSNSRSEMNVSTLELGDSALYLCASSLEDASNTGELFFGEGSRLTVL.

The rearrangement joins TRBV6-5 to TRBJ2-7; 8 bases align to TRBD1. The CDR3 contains 15 residues. V dropped 7 bases and J dropped 4; count of bases not matched to a gene: 12. The germline gives CDR1 MNHEY, CDR2 SVGAGI. This CDR3 reads CASTLGQGIGYEQYF. The CDR3, as DNA: TGTGCCAGCACTCTCGGACAGGGTATTGGGTACGAGCAGTACTTC.

The chain carries TRBV5-1 and TRBJ2-1; maybe TRBD2 (5 bases). Trimming took off 2 bases at V and 4 bases at J, with 7 bases between the two ends. Germline values: CDR1 SGHRS, CDR2 YFSETQ. The CDR3 sequence is 13 residues long. The CDR3 nucleotides read TGCGCCAGCAGCTTTCCGGGGTACAATGAGCAGTTCTTC. It codes for CASSFPGYNEQFF.

The CDR3: CASSLVGQGAGIYNEQFF. The CDR3 DNA sequence: TGTGCCAGCAGCTTAGTGGGACAGGGGGCGGGAATCTACAATGAGCAGTTCTTC. The genes are TRBV11-2 and TRBJ2-1; 12 bases map to TRBD1. Germline CDR1 SGHAT, CDR2 FQNNGV. The CDR3 has 18 amino acids. J gave up 3 bases and V 1 base, and 7 bases lay outside the gene matches.